The clone carrying this TCR beta chain showed up just a few times. The sample originates from a study of identical twins. Template switching added a universal primer site; cDNA carried unique molecular identifiers. Each CDR3 protein gets one entry after TCRdb re-called the 5' RACE reads with MiXCR. The table includes some 730,000 distinct CDR3 sequences, roughly 20% detected once. These same data were also listed under a study on T cells expressing NK-cell markers. That source reports: Source material for TCR beta repertoires consisted of sorted CD3+CD56+NKG2C+, CD3+CD56+NKG2C- and CD3+CD56-NKG2C+ T cells. For a few donors, these clonotypes were likewise the leading ones in the CD3+CD56-NKG2C+ fraction.

Material: PBMCs. The clonotype comes from a woman between 18 and 29 years old in good health.

In DNA form, the CDR3 reads TGTGCCAGCATCCTCGGACTGCGCGGGAGGGCCGTAGATACGCAGTATTTT. This codes for CASILGLRGRAVDTQYF. The V and J genes are TRBV7-2 and TRBJ2-3, with TRBD2 identical over 9 bases. The V and J ends lost 7 bases and 5 bases, in that order; junction bases with no gene match: 16. The length of the CDR3 is 17 residues. The germline gives CDR1 SGHTA, CDR2 FQGNSA.